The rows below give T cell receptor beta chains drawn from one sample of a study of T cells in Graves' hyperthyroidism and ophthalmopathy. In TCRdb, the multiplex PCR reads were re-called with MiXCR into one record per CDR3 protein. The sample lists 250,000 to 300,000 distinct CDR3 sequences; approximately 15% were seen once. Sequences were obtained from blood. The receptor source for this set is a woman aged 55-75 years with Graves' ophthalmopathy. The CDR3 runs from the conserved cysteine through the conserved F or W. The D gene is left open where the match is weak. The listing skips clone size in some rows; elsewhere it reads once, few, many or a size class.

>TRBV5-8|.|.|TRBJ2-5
CASSDGQSFAGETQYF
TGTGCCAGCAGCGATGGACAGTCGTTTGCCGGAGAGACCCAGTACTTC
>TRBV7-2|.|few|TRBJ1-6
CASSLVGKGGTYNSPLHF
TGTGCCAGCAGCTTAGTTGGCAAAGGGGGAACGTATAATTCACCCCTCCACTTT
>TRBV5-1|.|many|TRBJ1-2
CASSLATVSNGYTF
TGCGCCAGCAGCTTGGCTACGGTCTCTAATGGCTACACCTTC
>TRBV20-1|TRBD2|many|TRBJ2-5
CSALLGLAETQYF
TGCAGTGCCTTGTTGGGACTAGCCGAGACCCAGTACTTC
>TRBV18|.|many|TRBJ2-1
CASSLRLEGYNEQFF
TGTGCCAGCTCACTCCGACTAGAGGGGTACAATGAGCAGTTCTTC
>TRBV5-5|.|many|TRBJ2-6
CASSLAVTLGANVLTF
TGTGCCAGCAGCTTGGCCGTGACGCTGGGGGCCAACGTCCTGACTTTC
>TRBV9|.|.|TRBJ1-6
CASSREAHSPLHF
TGTGCCAGCAGCCGGGAGGCCCATTCACCCCTCCACTTT
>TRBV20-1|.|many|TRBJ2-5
CSRGRIQETQYF
TGCAGTAGGGGCAGGATACAAGAGACCCAGTACTTC
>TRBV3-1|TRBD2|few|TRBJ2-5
CASSQRGLAVQETQYF
TGTGCCAGCAGCCAAAGGGGACTAGCTGTTCAAGAGACCCAGTACTTC
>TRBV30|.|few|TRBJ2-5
CAWSYSQETQYF
TGTGCCTGGAGCTACAGCCAAGAGACCCAGTACTTC
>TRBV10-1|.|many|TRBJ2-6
CASSPQGTGANVLTF
TGCGCCAGCAGTCCACAGGGTACCGGGGCCAACGTCCTGACTTTC
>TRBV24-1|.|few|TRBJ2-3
CATSDATPGSTDTQYF
TGTGCCACCAGTGACGCTACCCCGGGAAGCACAGATACGCAGTATTTT
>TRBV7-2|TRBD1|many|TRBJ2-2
CASSLLGTANTGELFF
TGTGCCAGCAGCCTGCTCGGGACAGCGAACACCGGGGAGCTGTTTTTT
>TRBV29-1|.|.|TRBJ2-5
CSVQQGYQETQYF
TGCAGCGTACAACAGGGATACCAAGAGACCCAGTACTTC
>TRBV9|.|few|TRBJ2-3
CASSARAPTDTQYF
TGTGCCAGCAGCGCTCGGGCACCCACAGATACGCAGTATTTT
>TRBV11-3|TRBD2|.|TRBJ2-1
CASSLGISGGPYQEQFF
TGTGCCAGCAGCTTAGGGATTAGCGGGGGCCCTTATCAGGAGCAGTTCTTC
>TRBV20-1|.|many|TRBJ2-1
CSAPPGVRDEQFF
TGCAGTGCCCCGCCAGGGGTGCGGGATGAGCAGTTCTTC
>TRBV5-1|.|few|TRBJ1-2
CASSLSGRAVDGYTF
TGCGCCAGCAGCTTGTCTGGAAGGGCTGTGGATGGCTACACCTTC
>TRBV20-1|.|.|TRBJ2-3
CSALFADTQYF
TGCAGTGCGCTCTTCGCCGATACGCAGTATTTT
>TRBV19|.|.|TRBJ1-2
CASTRDRTNYGYTF
TGTGCCAGTACCCGAGACAGGACTAACTATGGCTACACCTTC
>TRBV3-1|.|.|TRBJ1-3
CASSLEPLSGNTIYF
TGTGCCAGCAGCCTGGAACCTCTCTCTGGAAACACCATATATTTT
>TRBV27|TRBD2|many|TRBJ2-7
CASSLAGGPFYEQYF
TGTGCCAGCAGTCTAGCGGGAGGGCCGTTTTACGAGCAGTACTTC
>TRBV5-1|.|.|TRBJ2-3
CASSLWGQLSTDTQYF
TGCGCCAGCAGCTTGTGGGGCCAGCTCAGCACAGATACGCAGTATTTT
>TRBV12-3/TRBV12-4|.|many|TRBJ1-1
CASSLRLMNTEAFF
TGTGCCAGCAGTTTAAGGCTGATGAACACTGAAGCTTTCTTT
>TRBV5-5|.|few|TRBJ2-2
CASSFGTAMNTGELFF
TGTGCCAGCAGTTTTGGGACGGCTATGAACACCGGGGAGCTGTTTTTT
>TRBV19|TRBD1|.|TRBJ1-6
CASSGRQGEISPLHF
TGTGCCAGTAGTGGGAGACAGGGTGAAATTTCACCCCTCCACTTT
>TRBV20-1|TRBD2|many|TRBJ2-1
CSVGGDLGRLNEQFF
TGCAGTGTCGGGGGGGACCTCGGACGACTCAATGAGCAGTTCTTC
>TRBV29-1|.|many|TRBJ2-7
CSVVVQQSSYEQYF
TGCAGCGTTGTAGTACAGCAATCATCCTACGAGCAGTACTTC
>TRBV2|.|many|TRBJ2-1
CASSVGANEQFF
TGTGCCAGCAGTGTAGGGGCCAATGAGCAGTTCTTC
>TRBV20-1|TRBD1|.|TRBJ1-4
CSARGTGKTTPNEKLFF
TGCAGTGCTAGGGGGACAGGGAAGACTACGCCTAATGAAAAACTGTTTTTT
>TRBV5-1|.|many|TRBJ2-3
CASSLGRGADTQYF
TGCGCCAGCAGCTTAGGCAGGGGGGCAGATACGCAGTATTTT
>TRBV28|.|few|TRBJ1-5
CASKRGAGNQPQHF
TGTGCCAGCAAGCGGGGGGCGGGCAATCAGCCCCAGCATTTT
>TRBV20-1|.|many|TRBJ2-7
CSARGGYPYEQYF
TGCAGTGCTAGAGGGGGATACCCCTACGAGCAGTACTTC
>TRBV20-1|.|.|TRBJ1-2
CSAPRGDGYTF
TGCAGTGCCCCGAGGGGTGATGGCTACACCTTC
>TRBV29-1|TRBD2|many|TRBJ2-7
CSVDTSGSSGTYEQYF
TGCAGCGTTGACACTTCGGGGTCTAGCGGGACCTACGAGCAGTACTTC
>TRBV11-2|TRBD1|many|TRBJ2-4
CASSLGRDRALIHIQYF
TGTGCCAGCAGCTTAGGCCGGGACAGGGCACTTATACACATTCAGTACTTC
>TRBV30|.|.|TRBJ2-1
CAWSVGRWEQETQFF
TGTGCCTGGAGTGTGGGGCGGTGGGAACAAGAGACCCAGTTCTTC
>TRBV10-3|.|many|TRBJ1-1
CAISPRAGTREAFF
TGTGCCATCAGCCCGCGGGCAGGGACCAGGGAAGCTTTCTTT
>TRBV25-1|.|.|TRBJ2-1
CASSESGRGTTYNEQFF
TGTGCCAGCAGTGAATCCGGTCGGGGAACTACCTACAATGAGCAGTTCTTC
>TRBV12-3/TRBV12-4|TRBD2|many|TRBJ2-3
CASSSGGPDTQYF
TGTGCCAGCAGTAGCGGGGGGCCAGATACGCAGTATTTT
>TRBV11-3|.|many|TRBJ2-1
CASSLVVGAPEQFF
TGTGCCAGCAGCTTAGTAGTCGGGGCGCCTGAGCAGTTCTTC
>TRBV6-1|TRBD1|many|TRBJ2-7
CASSGSRGLEQYF
TGTGCCAGCAGTGGCTCCAGGGGGCTGGAGCAGTACTTC